The rows below give T cell receptor beta chains drawn from one sample of a study of blood T cells in healthy people across ages. TCRdb re-derived calls from the 5' RACE reads in MiXCR, one entry per CDR3 protein. The profile shows approximately 1,000,000 distinct CDR3 sequences, roughly two fifths of them singletons. The sequencing input was blood. These receptor sequences come from a man younger than 30 in good health. The CDR3 runs from the conserved cysteine through the conserved F or W. A D gene is named only where the DNA matches it firmly. A clone size is listed for some rows: how often the clone was seen (once, few, many), or a class if it is expanded.

v_call	j_call	d_call	clone_size	cdr3_nt	cdr3_aa
TRBV7-6	TRBJ2-1	.	.	TGTGCCAGCAGCTTAGTAATAGACCCCTACAATGAGCCGTTCTTC	CASSLVIDPYNEPFF
TRBV7-9	TRBJ2-7	TRBD1	few	TGTGCCAGCAGCTCTCTGACAGGGGATTCCTACGAGCAGTACTTC	CASSSLTGDSYEQYF
TRBV11-2	TRBJ2-3	TRBD2	few	TGTGCCAGCAGCTGGAGAAAGGGACTAGCGGGGGGTTGGACAGATACGCAGTATTTT	CASSWRKGLAGGWTDTQYF
TRBV20-1	TRBJ2-7	TRBD1	.	TGCGGTGCTAGGAGACAGGGGAACCCCTACGAGCAGTACTTC	CGARRQGNPYEQYF
TRBV9	TRBJ2-3	.	few	TGTGCCAGCAGCGTAGCCGCTAAGGGGGGAACAGATACGCAGTATTTT	CASSVAAKGGTDTQYF
TRBV7-2	TRBJ1-4	TRBD1	.	TGTGCCAGCAGCTTAAAGGGGACAGCGAAGGAAAAACTGTTTTTT	CASSLKGTAKEKLFF
TRBV4-1	TRBJ2-7	TRBD1	many	TGCGCCAGCAGCCAATTCAGGGGGCAATCCTACGAGCAGTACTTC	CASSQFRGQSYEQYF
TRBV20-1	TRBJ2-5	TRBD2	few	TGCAGTGCAGTCCCGGGACTAGCGGGGGCCTTCCAAGAGACCCAGTACTTC	CSAVPGLAGAFQETQYF
TRBV29-1	TRBJ1-2	.	few	TGCAGCCTCGGGGAGGGTGGCTATGGCTACACCTTC	CSLGEGGYGYTF
TRBV7-2	TRBJ2-3	TRBD1	.	TGTGCCAGCAGCAACAGACAGGGGTTGAGGACAGATACGCAGTATTTT	CASSNRQGLRTDTQYF
TRBV10-3	TRBJ2-5	.	.	TGTGCCATCAGTGACAGTCCAGAGACCCAGTACTTC	CAISDSPETQYF
TRBV27	TRBJ1-6	.	.	TGTGCCAGCAGGTCCGCGGCCTATAATTCACCCCTCCACTTT	CASRSAAYNSPLHF
TRBV9	TRBJ2-5	.	many	TGTGCCAGCAGCCGTCAGCGTGCAGAGACCCAGTACTTC	CASSRQRAETQYF
TRBV27	TRBJ1-2	TRBD1	.	TGTGCCAGCAGTCAACGCCGAGACAGGGGAAGTGGCTACACCTTC	CASSQRRDRGSGYTF
TRBV14	TRBJ1-4	.	few	TGTGCCAGCAGCCCCATCTCGGTGGGTGAAAAACTGTTTTTT	CASSPISVGEKLFF
TRBV20-1	TRBJ2-1	.	many	TGCAGTGCTACTTCGGACGGGAGCTCCTACAATGAGCAGTTCTTC	CSATSDGSSYNEQFF
TRBV5-6	TRBJ1-2	.	.	TGTGCCAGCAGGATATTGGGCCCGCGCGCGAACTATGGCTACACCTTC	CASRILGPRANYGYTF
TRBV12-5	TRBJ2-5	.	once	TGTGCTAGTGGTTTGGGCAGGATTCCCGAGACCCAGTACTTC	CASGLGRIPETQYF